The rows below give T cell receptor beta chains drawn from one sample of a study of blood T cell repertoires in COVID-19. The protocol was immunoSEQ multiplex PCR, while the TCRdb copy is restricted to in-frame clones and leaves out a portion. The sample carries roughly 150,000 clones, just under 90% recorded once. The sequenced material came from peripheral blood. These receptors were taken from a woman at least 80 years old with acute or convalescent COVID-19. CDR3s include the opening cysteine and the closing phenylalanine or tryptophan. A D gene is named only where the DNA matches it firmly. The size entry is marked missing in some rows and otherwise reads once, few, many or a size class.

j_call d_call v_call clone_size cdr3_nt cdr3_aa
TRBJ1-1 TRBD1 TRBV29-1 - TGCAGCGTTGAAGGGACAGGGGGCACTGAAGCTTTCTTT CSVEGTGGTEAFF
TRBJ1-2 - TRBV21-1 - TGTGCCAGCAGCAAAGGGGGGGTATTAGGAGGGCTCCGCTATGGCTACACCTTC CASSKGGVLGGLRYGYTF
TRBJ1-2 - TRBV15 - TGTGCCACCAGCCCGGGGGACGGTAACTATGGCTACACCTTC CATSPGDGNYGYTF
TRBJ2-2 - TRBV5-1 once TGCGCCAGCAGCTTACAGGGCCCACTTTCTAACACCGGGGAGCTGTTTTTT CASSLQGPLSNTGELFF
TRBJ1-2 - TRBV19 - TGTGCCAGTAGTTTGCAGGGGCCAAACTATGGCTACACCTTC CASSLQGPNYGYTF
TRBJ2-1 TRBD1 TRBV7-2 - TGTGCCAGCAGCCCCAAAGACAGGGGGTCCTACAATGAGCAGTTCTTC CASSPKDRGSYNEQFF
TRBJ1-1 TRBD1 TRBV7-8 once TGTGCCAGCAGCTTGACAGGGTTGGACACTGAAGCTTTCTTT CASSLTGLDTEAFF
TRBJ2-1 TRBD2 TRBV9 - TGTGCCAGCAGCGCGCGTACCTCTAGCGGGGGGATGTCCTACAATGAGCAGTTCTTC CASSARTSSGGMSYNEQFF
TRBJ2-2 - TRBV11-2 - TGTGCCAGCAGCTTATCAACTGCGGGCAAGAACACCGGGGAGCTGTTTTTT CASSLSTAGKNTGELFF
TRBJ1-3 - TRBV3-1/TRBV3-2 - TGTGCCAGCAGTCAAACGTGGGCCTCTGGAAACACCATATATTTT CASSQTWASGNTIYF
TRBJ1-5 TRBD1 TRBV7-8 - TGTGCCAGCAGCCCAACAGGGGGCCAGCCCCAGCATTTT CASSPTGGQPQHF
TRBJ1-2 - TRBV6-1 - TGTGCCAGCAGTGAAGGAGTCTCCCCCTATGGCTACACCTTC CASSEGVSPYGYTF
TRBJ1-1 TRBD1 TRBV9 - TGTGCCAGCAGCGGCCGGACAGGGGACACTGAAGCTTTCTTT CASSGRTGDTEAFF
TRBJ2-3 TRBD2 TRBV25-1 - TGTGCCAGCTCTCCCAGGCGGGGGGACACAGATACGCAGTATTTT CASSPRRGDTDTQYF
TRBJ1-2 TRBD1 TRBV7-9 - TGTGCCAGCAGCACCGGACAGGCGGTCAACTATGGCTACACCTTC CASSTGQAVNYGYTF
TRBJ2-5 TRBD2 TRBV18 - TGTGCCAGCTCACCTCCCGGACTAGCGGGGTTTCAAGAGACCCAGTACTTC CASSPPGLAGFQETQYF
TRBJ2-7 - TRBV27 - TGTGCCAGCAGTTTAATCGGAGGACTCAGCTCCTACGAGCAGTACTTC CASSLIGGLSSYEQYF
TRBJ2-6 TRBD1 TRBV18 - TGTGCCAGCCACGGGACAGGGTTGTCTGGGGCCAACGTCCTGACTTTC CASHGTGLSGANVLTF
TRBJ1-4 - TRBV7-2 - TGTGCCAGCAGCTTCTCAGGGTTGCCTGAAAAACTGTTTTTT CASSFSGLPEKLFF
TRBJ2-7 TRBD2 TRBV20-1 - TGCAGTGCTAGTACTAGCGGGAGTTACGAGCAGTACTTC CSASTSGSYEQYF
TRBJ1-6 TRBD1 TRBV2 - TGTGCCAGCAGTGAACAGGGGGCCGATCCCCTCCACTTT CASSEQGADPLHF
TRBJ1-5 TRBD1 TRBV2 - TGTGCCAGCAGTGATACCAGACTGCAGGGGGGGCCCCAGCATTTT CASSDTRLQGGPQHF
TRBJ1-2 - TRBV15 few TGTGCCACCAGCGTAAGCCACTATGGCTACACCTTC CATSVSHYGYTF
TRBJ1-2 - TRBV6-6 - TGTGCCAGCAGTTATAGCGGGACTACCTATGGCTACACCTTC CASSYSGTTYGYTF
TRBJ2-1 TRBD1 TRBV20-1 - TGCAGTGCTAGTACAGGGGCCGGGACAGACTACAATGAGCAGTTCTTC CSASTGAGTDYNEQFF
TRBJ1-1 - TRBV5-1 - TGCGCCAGCAGCTTGTTAGTGTCCGAGAACACTGAAGCTTTCTTT CASSLLVSENTEAFF
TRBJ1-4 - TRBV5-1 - TGCGCCAGCAGCTCTATACAGGGTCCTACTGAAAAACTGTTTTTT CASSSIQGPTEKLFF
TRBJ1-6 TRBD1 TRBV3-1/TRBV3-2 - TGTGCCAGCAGCCAAGGGGACAGGAGAAATTCACCCCTCCACTTT CASSQGDRRNSPLHF
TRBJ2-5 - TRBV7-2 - TGTGCCAGCAGCTCGCCCCGGAGATGGGAGAGAATCCAAGAGACCCAGTACTTC CASSSPRRWERIQETQYF
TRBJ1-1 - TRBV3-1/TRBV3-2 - TGTGCCAGCAGCCCAAGAAGCGGGGGCCGAGGGACTGAAGCTTTCTTT CASSPRSGGRGTEAFF
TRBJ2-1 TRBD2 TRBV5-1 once TGCGCCAGCAGCTTGGGGACTAGCGTTCTCAATGAGCAGTTCTTC CASSLGTSVLNEQFF
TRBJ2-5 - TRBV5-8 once TGTGCCAGCAGCTCCTCCGGGGGAGAAGAGACCCAGTACTTC CASSSSGGEETQYF
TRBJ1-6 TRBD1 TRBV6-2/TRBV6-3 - TGTGCCAGCAGTCCGGACAGGCAACCGTATAATTCACCCCTCCACTTT CASSPDRQPYNSPLHF
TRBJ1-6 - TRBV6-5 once TGTGCCAGCAGTTACGCCCGGGACTCCGATAATTCACCCCTCCACTTT CASSYARDSDNSPLHF
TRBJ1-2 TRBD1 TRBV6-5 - TGTGCCAGCAGTTACACGACAGGGGGTTACTATGGCTACACCTTC CASSYTTGGYYGYTF
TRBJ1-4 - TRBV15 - TGTGCCACCAGCACTACACGGACAACTACTAATGAAAAACTGTTTTTT CATSTTRTTTNEKLFF
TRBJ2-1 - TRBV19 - TGTGCCAGTAGTGTTGGACAGAACAATGAGCAGTTCTTC CASSVGQNNEQFF
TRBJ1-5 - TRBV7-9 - TGTGCCAGCAGCTCGAGTTCCAATCAGCCCCAGCATTTT CASSSSSNQPQHF
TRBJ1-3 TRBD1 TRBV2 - TGTGCCAGCAGTGATACAGGGGCTGGAAACACCATATATTTT CASSDTGAGNTIYF
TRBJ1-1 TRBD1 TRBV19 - TGTGCCAGTAGTATTCAGGACAGGGGAAACACTGAAGCTTTCTTT CASSIQDRGNTEAFF
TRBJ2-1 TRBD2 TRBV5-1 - TGCGCCAGCAGCTTGGCACTAGCGGGATACAATGAGCAGTTCTTC CASSLALAGYNEQFF
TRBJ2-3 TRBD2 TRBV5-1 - TGCGCCAGCAGCTTGGGCGGGGGAAGCACAGATACGCAGTATTTT CASSLGGGSTDTQYF
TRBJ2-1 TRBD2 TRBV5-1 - TGCGCCAGCAGCTTACTAGCGGGGACCTACAATGAGCAGTTCTTC CASSLLAGTYNEQFF
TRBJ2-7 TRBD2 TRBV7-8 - TGTGCCAGCACCAAAGCTTGGGGGGGTTGGGGGGACCCGACCTCCTACGAGCAGTACTTC CASTKAWGGWGDPTSYEQYF
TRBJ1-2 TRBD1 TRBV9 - TGTGCCAGCAGCGTAGAAGGAGGGGGCGCCTATGGCTACACCTTC CASSVEGGGAYGYTF
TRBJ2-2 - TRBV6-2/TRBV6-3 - TGTGCCAGCAGTGACCCAGGGAACACCGGGGAGCTGTTTTTT CASSDPGNTGELFF
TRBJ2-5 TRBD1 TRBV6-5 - TGTGCCAGCACCCAGGGACAGGGGGGAGAGACCCAGTACTTC CASTQGQGGETQYF
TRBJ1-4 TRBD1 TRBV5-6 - TGTGCCAGCAGCGCAGACAGGGGAACTAATGAAAAACTGTTTTTT CASSADRGTNEKLFF
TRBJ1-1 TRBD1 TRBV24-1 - TGTGCCACCAGTGATTCGACAGGGGGCGAAGCTTTCTTT CATSDSTGGEAFF
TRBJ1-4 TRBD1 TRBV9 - TGTGCCAGCAGCGGCAGGACAGGGGGCCAGGATGAAAAACTGTTTTTT CASSGRTGGQDEKLFF
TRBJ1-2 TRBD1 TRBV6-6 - TGTGCCAGCAGTCGTGGACAGGGGGATGGCTACACCTTC CASSRGQGDGYTF
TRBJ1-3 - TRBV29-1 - TGCAGCGTCCAAAGGGGATCTGGAAACACCATATATTTT CSVQRGSGNTIYF
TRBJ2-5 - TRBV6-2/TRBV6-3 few TGTGCCAGCAGCCGAATGACAGAACAAGAGACCCAGTACTTC CASSRMTEQETQYF
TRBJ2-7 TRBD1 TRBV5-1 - TGCGCCAGCAGCCATGGACAGGGGGCGCCCGAGCAGTACTTC CASSHGQGAPEQYF
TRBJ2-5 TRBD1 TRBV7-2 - TGTGCCAGCAGCCACTGGGACAGGGGGGACCAAGAGACCCAGTACTTC CASSHWDRGDQETQYF
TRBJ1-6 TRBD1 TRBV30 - TGTGCCTGGAGTTTTCCGACAGGGCCACCCCTCCACTTT CAWSFPTGPPLHF
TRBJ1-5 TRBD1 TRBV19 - TGTGCCAGTAGTATGACAGGGGGTGGTCAGCCCCAGCATTTT CASSMTGGGQPQHF
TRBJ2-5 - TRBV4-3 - TGCGCCAGCAGCCAAGAGGTGGGGGGTGGTGGAGAGACCCAGTACTTC CASSQEVGGGGETQYF
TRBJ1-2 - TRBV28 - TGTGCCAGCAGATTACAGCAAGCGGGCTACACCTTC CASRLQQAGYTF
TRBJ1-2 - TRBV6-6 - TGTGCCAGCAGTTACACCCGGGACACCAACTATGGCTACACCTTC CASSYTRDTNYGYTF